This T cell receptor (beta chain) was sequenced for a study of blood T cell repertoires in COVID-19. Study-wide context: PBMCs, B-cell-depleted T cells, or T cells provided the cDNA or gDNA that made up the material.

Seattle patients were enrolled while actively infected and followed longitudinally. Measured with immunoSEQ multiplex PCR; TCRdb has only the in-frame clones, and not every one. Here the sample spans 190,000 or so clones, 94% being singletons. The CDR3 sequence is 17 residues long. The germline V gene encodes CDR1 SGHAT and CDR2 FQDESV (reference sequence). Trimming took off 0 bases at V and 6 bases at J, with 19 bases between the two ends. The TCR was taken from a man between 25 and 39 years old with COVID-19, enrolled during active disease. The sequencing sample was made of peripheral blood. The J gene is TRBJ2-3, the V gene TRBV11-1, with TRBD2 as a possible D gene (6 bases). The CDR3 reads CASSLAYGGRSSDTQYF. In DNA, the CDR3 is TGTGCCAGCAGCTTAGCGTACGGGGGTCGGAGTTCGGATACGCAGTATTTT. Complete variable domain (other parts from reference TRBV11-1 and TRBJ2-3): EAEVAQSPRYKITEKSQAVAFWCDPISGHATLYWYRQILGQGPELLVQFQDESVVDDSQLPKDRFSAERLKGVDSTLKIQPAELGDSAMYLCASSLAYGGRSSDTQYFGPGTRLTVL.